The 8 T cell receptor beta chains below come from one sample, sequenced in a study of Graves' ophthalmopathy and Graves' hyperthyroidism. The sequenced template was RNA, covering the TCR beta CDR3 region. RT-PCR in the first round used HTBI primers; a second-round multiplex PCR followed. TCRdb reanalysed the multiplex PCR reads using MiXCR and keeps one entry per CDR3 protein. The table includes a few hundred thousand distinct CDR3 sequences, approximately 35% detected once. The sequencing sample was made of peripheral blood or thyroid tissue (not recorded which). The origin of the receptors is an adult man with Graves' hyperthyroidism.

The chain employs TRBV19 and TRBJ1-1; TRBD1 matches 8 bases. In germline, CDR1 is LNHDA, CDR2 SQIVND (reference sequence). V trimming: 9 bases; J trimming: 6 bases; junction bases outside the gene matches: 12. This CDR3 is built from 14 residues. For the CDR3, the DNA is TGTGCCAGCTCACAGTTTCGGACAGGGTCTGAAGCTTTCTTT. Protein: CASSQFRTGSEAFF.

With respect to this clonotype: A read error may be the cause here, since a much bigger clone is one base away. The V and J genes are TRBV11-1 and TRBJ2-3; D call uncertain. V was pared by 3 bases and J by 2 bases, with 6 bases between. Germline V lookup: CDR1 SGHAT, CDR2 FQDESV (reference sequence). CDR3 length: 13 amino acids. CDR3 protein: CASSFGHTDTQYF. The CDR3 coding sequence is TGTGCCAGCAGCTTCGGCCACACAGATACGCAGTATTTT.

Many counts were recorded for this clonotype. V is TRBV11-2 and J is TRBJ2-5; D unresolved. CDR3 size: 14 residues. Germline-derived CDR1 and CDR2 are SGHAT and FQNNGV. V lost 4 bases, J lost 1 base, and 10 bases lay in between. The CDR3 sequence is CASSSNTRQETQYF. The CDR3 DNA reads TGTGCCAGCAGCTCCAACACGCGCCAAGAGACCCAGTACTTC.

On this clonotype: This sequence may be a read error, since a much larger clone differs from it by one base. The J gene is TRBJ2-5, the V gene TRBV2, with 10 nucleotides matching TRBD1. Germline V gene data show CDR1 as SNHLY and CDR2 as FYNNEI. This CDR3 has 15 residues. This CDR3 reads CAGSAATGGLETQYF. CDR3 nucleotide sequence: TGTGCCGGCAGTGCTGCGACAGGGGGCTTGGAGACCCAGTACTTC.

This clonotype was counted between two and nine times. A much larger clone differs from this one at a single base, so this may be a read error. The chain couples TRBV7-9 to TRBJ2-7; the match to TRBD1 covers 7 bases. The CDR3 is 12 residues long. CDR1 and CDR2 from the germline V gene are SEHNR and FQNEAQ (reference sequence). J was trimmed by 3 bases and V by 8 bases; bases with no gene match: 4. CDR3 sequence: CASGAGGYEQYF. CDR3 sequence (DNA): TGTGCCAGCGGGGCAGGGGGCTACGAGCAGTACTTC.

The V call is TRBV7-9, the J call TRBJ2-1, with 9 bases matching TRBD1. The CDR3 is 15 residues long. From germline, CDR1 is SEHNR and CDR2 FQNEAQ (reference sequence). The V segment lost 7 bases and the J segment 5 bases; nucleotides outside the gene matches: 9. CDR3 sequence (DNA): TGTGCCAGCACTCTGTTCGGGACAGGGCACAATGAGCAGTTCTTC. It translates to CASTLFGTGHNEQFF.

This clonotype was observed many times. The chain links TRBV19 to TRBJ2-5, with 8 bases that match TRBD2. The CDR3 sequence is 15 residues long. The V segment lost 5 bases and the J segment 3 bases; nucleotides outside the gene matches: 8. Germline V gene sequence: CDR1 LNHDA, CDR2 SQIVND (reference sequence). CDR3 loop: CASSELAEAKETQYF. The CDR3 DNA reads as TGTGCCAGTAGTGAACTAGCGGAAGCTAAAGAGACCCAGTACTTC.

The rearrangement joins TRBV7-2 to TRBJ2-7, with TRBD2 identical over 11 bases. This CDR3 has 15 amino acids. The ends lost 5 bases at V and 4 bases at J; junction bases unmatched: 7. Germline CDR1 is SGHTA and CDR2 is FQGNSA. The CDR3 reads CASSPTSGKTYEQYF. The DNA of the CDR3 is TGTGCCAGCAGCCCGACTAGCGGGAAAACTTACGAGCAGTACTTC.